These 25 T cell receptor beta chains originate from one sample sequenced in a study of T cells in Graves' hyperthyroidism and ophthalmopathy. It was RNA transcripts that yielded the amplified TCR beta CDR3 regions. Primed by the HTBI set, a first-round RT-PCR was run on the TCR CDR3. TCRdb used MiXCR to reprocess the multiplex PCR reads, holding one entry per CDR3 protein. The profile shows some 550,000 distinct CDR3 sequences, about a sixth of them singletons. Sequencing was carried out using blood. The origin of the receptors is a woman between 40 and 55 years old with Graves' ophthalmopathy.

This clonotype was observed many times. The chain is built from TRBV20-1 and TRBJ1-5, with TRBD1 identical over 8 bases. CDR1 and CDR2 from the germline V gene are DFQATT and SNEGSKA (reference sequence). This CDR3 has 13 amino acids. Trimming at V came to 1 base and at J to 6 bases, leaving 2 bases not matched to a gene. The CDR3 sequence is CSARGTGLQPQHF. The DNA of the CDR3 is TGCAGTGCTAGAGGGACAGGGCTTCAGCCCCAGCATTTT.

The CDR3 nucleotides read TGTGCCAGTACCCGACAGGGGGCGAGCACTGAAGCTTTCTTT. As protein: CASTRQGASTEAFF. V and J are TRBV19 and TRBJ1-1, with TRBD1 identical over 10 bases. This CDR3 has 14 residues. Losses at the gene ends were 7 bases for V and 4 bases for J; bases not matched to a gene: 6. Germline V gene lookup returns CDR1 LNHDA and CDR2 SQIVND (reference sequence).

This clonotype came up many times. The V gene is TRBV11-2, the J gene TRBJ2-1, with D perhaps TRBD2 (6 bases). Germline values: CDR1 SGHAT, CDR2 FQNNGV. Trimming stripped 5 bases from V and 4 bases from J, with 15 bases between. The CDR3 has 15 residues. The CDR3 region is CASSLLSGPYNEQFF. DNA for the CDR3: TGTGCCAGCAGCCTCTTAAGCGGGCCGTACAATGAGCAGTTCTTC.

In its sample, this clonotype was seen many times. This chain connects TRBV2 to TRBJ2-7, with 9 bases that match TRBD1. CDR1 is SNHLY and CDR2 is FYNNEI in the germline V gene. Trimming took 5 bases from V and 2 from J; bases not matched to a gene: 10. This CDR3 spans 16 amino acids. CDR3 DNA: TGTGCCAGCAGTTACTCCGGGACAGGGTTAGCCTACGAGCAGTACTTC. This encodes CASSYSGTGLAYEQYF.

This clonotype appeared many times. V and J are TRBV7-2 and TRBJ2-1; D possibly corresponds to TRBD2 (5 bases). From germline, CDR1 is SGHTA and CDR2 FQGNSA. V was cut by 1 base and J by 8 bases, with 15 bases left in between. The CDR3 is 15 residues long. The CDR3 coding sequence is TGTGCCAGCAGCTTAGGGACTCCACCTGTCGATGAGCAGTTCTTC. Its protein product is CASSLGTPPVDEQFF.

The sample holds many counts of this clonotype. This chain joins TRBV2 and TRBJ2-3, with TRBD2 identical over 10 bases. Losses at the gene ends were 2 bases for V and 14 bases for J; bases not matched to a gene: 10. This CDR3 comprises 14 residues. The germline V gene encodes CDR1 SNHLY and CDR2 FYNNEI. Written as DNA, the CDR3 is TGTGCCAGCAGTGAATCATCCAGCGGGAGGGTGGCGTATTTT. Protein: CASSESSSGRVAYF.

In this sample, this clonotype turned up many times. The chain uses TRBV7-9 and TRBJ2-2; D remains ambiguous. Trimming removed 5 bases at V and 1 base at J, with 8 bases between. This CDR3 is built from 14 residues. The germline V gene has CDR1 SEHNR and CDR2 FQNEAQ (reference sequence). CDR3 DNA sequence: TGTGCCAGCAGCCAGACGTGGAACACCGGGGAGCTGTTTTTT. Translating gives CASSQTWNTGELFF.

This clonotype was counted many times. The chain joins TRBV6-1 to TRBJ2-7; unclear D gene. CDR3 length equals 13 residues. From germline, CDR1 is MNHNS and CDR2 SASEGT. V lost 5 bases and J 3 bases, leaving 11 bases between the germline ends. The CDR3 DNA follows: TGTGCCAGCAGTCGACTTAATCTCTACGAGCAGTACTTC. It is translated as CASSRLNLYEQYF.

This clonotype was found many times. J is TRBJ1-6 and V is TRBV20-1; D may be TRBD1 (5 bases). The V and J ends lost 5 bases and 4 bases respectively, with 6 bases between them. The CDR3 length is 12 residues. Germline V gives CDR1 DFQATT, CDR2 SNEGSKA (reference sequence). In nucleotides, the CDR3 is TGCAGTGCTGGACAATATAATTCACCCCTCCACTTT. It yields the protein CSAGQYNSPLHF.

This rearrangement joins TRBV2 to TRBJ2-7; 7 bases match TRBD2. The CDR3 is made up of 13 amino acids. The J segment lost 7 bases and the V segment lost 9 bases, leaving 12 bases of the junction unmatched. CDR1 and CDR2 from the germline V gene are SNHLY and FYNNEI. The CDR3 nucleotides read TGTGCCAGTGAGCGGGGTCTTCGGGAGGAGCAGTACTTC. Protein product: CASERGLREEQYF.

CDR3: CASSFGGRGVDEQFF. The CDR3 DNA reads as TGTGCCAGCAGCTTTGGCGGGAGGGGGGTCGATGAGCAGTTCTTC. The rearrangement joins TRBV11-2 to TRBJ2-1, with 9 nucleotides matching TRBD2. Germline V gene data show CDR1 as SGHAT and CDR2 as FQNNGV. The ends lost 3 bases at V and 8 bases at J; junction bases unmatched: 8. The CDR3 loop spans 15 amino acids.

This chain connects TRBV6-1 to TRBJ2-5, with 8 bases lining up with TRBD1. The CDR3 consists of 18 residues. In germline, CDR1 is MNHNS, CDR2 SASEGT. The V and J ends lost 1 base and 3 bases, in that order; junction bases with no gene match: 13. Here the CDR3 DNA reads TGTGCCAGCAGTGAAGTGGCAGGGGGCGCTTTCGGCAAAGAGACCCAGTACTTC. It codes for CASSEVAGGAFGKETQYF.

The sample holds a few counts of this clonotype. The chain has TRBV28 and TRBJ1-5, with D perhaps matching TRBD1 (6 bases). This CDR3 has 12 amino acids. V lost 5 bases and J 8 bases, leaving 10 bases between the germline ends. The V gene's germline CDR1 is MDHEN and CDR2 SYDVKM. In DNA, the CDR3 is TGTGCCAGCAGTGTTCGACAGGAGCCCCAGCATTTT. Translation: CASSVRQEPQHF.

This clonotype was counted ten times or more. The gene calls are TRBV28 and TRBJ2-1, with a weak D call TRBD2 (5 bases). Germline assignment: CDR1 MDHEN and CDR2 SYDVKM. The V gene lost 4 bases and the J gene lost 10 bases, with 23 bases spanning the gap. The CDR3 is made up of 16 amino acids. The CDR3 DNA is TGTGCCAGCAGTTCGGTCGGGGAGTCGGAGCGGAGGGAGCAGTTCTTC. Its protein is CASSSVGESERREQFF.

This clonotype was detected many times. This chain links TRBV20-1 with TRBJ1-1; D possibly corresponds to TRBD1 (6 bases). Trimming pared 0 bases from V and 4 bases from J, leaving 15 bases between. Germline V lookup: CDR1 DFQATT, CDR2 SNEGSKA (reference sequence). This CDR3 is 15 amino acids long. The chain's CDR3 is CSARDIEIGGTEAFF. Written as DNA, the CDR3 is TGCAGTGCTAGAGATATTGAGATAGGGGGCACTGAAGCTTTCTTT.

A note on this clonotype: A much larger clone lies one base from this, so it may be a read error. V and J are TRBV18 and TRBJ1-2; D call uncertain. Germline V gives CDR1 KGHSH, CDR2 LQKENI. Trimming took 3 bases from V and 0 from J, leaving 11 bases between them. CDR3 length: 15 residues. The CDR3 coding sequence is TGTGCCAGCTCACCTGTGGCATTAGCTAACTATGGCTACACCTTC. Translating it yields CASSPVALANYGYTF. The full variable domain, rest sourced from reference TRBV18 and TRBJ1-2, is NAGVMQNPRHLVRRRGQEARLRCSPMKGHSHVYWYRQLPEEGLKFMVYLQKENIIDESGMPKERFSAEFPKEGPSILRIQQVVRGDSAAYFCASSPVALANYGYTFGSGTRLTVV.

This clonotype was counted only a few times. The chain is built from TRBV6-2 or TRBV6-3 and TRBJ2-5; 9 nucleotides match TRBD1. The CDR3 length is 16 residues. CDR1 is MNHEY and CDR2 is SVGEGT in the germline V gene. V gave up 3 bases and J gave up 2 bases; unmatched junction bases: 7. CDR3 amino acids: CASSYPPGQGQETQYF. The CDR3 coding sequence is TGTGCCAGCAGTTATCCCCCGGGACAGGGACAAGAGACCCAGTACTTC.

To note about this clonotype: The conserved final phenylalanine or tryptophan is absent from the CDR3, which likely points to a read error. The chain carries TRBV28 and TRBJ1-1; D may be TRBD1 (5 bases). This CDR3 is built from 14 residues. Trimming removed 3 bases at V and 1 base at J, with 9 bases between. Germline V CDR1 and CDR2: MDHEN, SYDVKM. The CDR3 spells CASSLPGQNTEAFL. For the CDR3, the DNA is TGTGCCAGCAGTTTGCCGGGGCAGAACACTGAAGCTTTCCTT.

The chain joins TRBV19 to TRBJ1-6; TRBD1 aligns across 7 bases. The germline V gene has CDR1 LNHDA and CDR2 SQIVND (reference sequence). CDR3 length: 14 amino acids. Germline trimming cut 8 bases from V and 9 bases from J; bases unmatched to any gene: 10. The CDR3 DNA reads as TGTGCCAGTGCGCCAACAGGGGATTTTTCACCCCTCCACTTT. Protein product: CASAPTGDFSPLHF.

This clonotype turned up a few times. This chain joins TRBV2 and TRBJ1-4; D may be TRBD1 (5 bases). CDR1 and CDR2 (germline): SNHLY, FYNNEI. V was pared by 10 bases and J by 8 bases, with 17 bases between. There are 13 residues in the CDR3. CDR3 sequence reads: CATCEQETEKLFF. CDR3 sequence (DNA): TGTGCCACCTGCGAACAGGAGACGGAAAAACTGTTTTTT.

This chain uses TRBV12-5 with TRBJ1-6; D is ambiguous. The CDR3 spans 14 residues. Trimming cost V 4 bases and J 6 bases, with 10 bases left between them. Germline CDR1 is LGHNT and CDR2 is FRNRAP. The CDR3: CASGSEWGNSPLHF. The CDR3 nucleotides read TGTGCTAGTGGTTCCGAATGGGGTAATTCACCCCTCCACTTT.

This clonotype was picked up a small number of times. This chain uses TRBV7-9 with TRBJ1-2; possible D gene TRBD1, 5 bases. Trimming stripped 0 bases from V and 6 bases from J, with 11 bases between. The CDR3 consists of 14 residues. CDR1 and CDR2 from the germline V gene are SEHNR and FQNEAQ (reference sequence). CDR3 in amino acids: CASSLAPTTDGYTF. The DNA of the CDR3 is TGTGCCAGCAGCTTAGCGCCTACGACAGATGGCTACACCTTC.

This clonotype was counted between two and nine times. The chain employs TRBV2 and TRBJ1-4, with D possibly TRBD1 on 5 matching bases. CDR3 length equals 14 residues. Looked up from germline, CDR1 is SNHLY and CDR2 is FYNNEI. V dropped 3 bases and J dropped 8 bases, with 13 bases sitting between them. CDR3 in amino acids: CASSEGQVGEKLFF. Here the CDR3 DNA reads TGTGCCAGCAGTGAGGGGCAGGTCGGAGAAAAACTGTTTTTT. The whole variable domain, remainder taken from reference TRBV2 and TRBJ1-4, is EPEVTQTPSHQVTQMGQEVILRCVPISNHLYFYWYRQILGQKVEFLVSFYNNEISEKSEIFDDQFSVERPDGSNFTLKIRSTKLEDSAMYFCASSEGQVGEKLFFGSGTQLSVL.

This clonotype was recorded at least ten times. The chain combines TRBV28 with TRBJ2-3; D might be TRBD1 or TRBD2, each matching 5 bases. Germline values: CDR1 MDHEN, CDR2 SYDVKM. The CDR3 extends over 17 amino acids. V gave up 3 bases and J gave up 2 bases, with 18 bases separating them. The CDR3 coding sequence is TGTGCCAGCAGTTTGTCCGGGGCTGTTAGTCCCACAGATACGCAGTATTTT. Protein: CASSLSGAVSPTDTQYF.

This clonotype was counted many times. V usage is TRBV7-2 and J usage is TRBJ2-7, with D possibly being TRBD2 (5 bases). This CDR3 has 14 amino acids. V lost 5 bases, J lost 1 base, and 12 bases lay in between. Germline lookup yields CDR1 SGHTA and CDR2 FQGNSA. CDR3 protein: CASSVGLDSYEQYF. Here the CDR3 DNA reads TGTGCCAGCAGCGTAGGACTTGATTCCTACGAGCAGTACTTC.